What follows is one T cell receptor beta chain and its context. Sequencing used immunoSEQ multiplex PCR; TCRdb keeps in-frame clones, though not all of them. In the table there are fewer than 85,000 clones, roughly 94% of which are singletons. CDR1 and CDR2 from the germline V gene are SGHRS and YFSETQ. The CDR3 is 17 amino acids. V lost 1 base and J 5 bases, leaving 16 bases between the germline ends. This specimen comes from a study of resident and recirculating memory T cells in vitiligo. Study overall: Each patient gave two lesional and two nonlesional epidermal shave biopsies, plus PBMCs.

Patients had received no treatment within the previous three months. This chain connects TRBV5-1 to TRBJ1-6, with unresolved D. This TCR derives from a male donor with vitiligo. The sample consisted of blood. Written as DNA, the CDR3 is TGCGCCAGCAGCTTGAAGTGGTCTGGGCCGAATAATTCACCCCTCCACTTT. Amino acids: CASSLKWSGPNNSPLHF. Based on the CDR3 plus reference TRBV5-1 and TRBJ1-6, the full variable domain is KAGVTQTPRYLIKTRGQQVTLSCSPISGHRSVSWYQQTPGQGLQFLFEYFSETQRNKGNFPGRFSGRQFSNSRSEMNVSTLELGDSALYLCASSLKWSGPNNSPLHFGNGTRLTVT.